These 18 T cell receptor beta chains were sequenced from one sample in a study of blood T cell repertoires in COVID-19. The assay was immunoSEQ multiplex PCR, and TCRdb's table has in-frame clones only and misses some. Counted here are roughly 360,000 clones, around 86% occurring once; the ten biggest clones make up approximately 5%. The specimen sequenced was PBMCs or T cells enriched from blood (not recorded which). These receptors all stem from a woman aged 45 to 65 who had recovered from COVID-19.

The V gene is TRBV25-1, the J gene TRBJ1-1; D remains ambiguous. Trimming took off 11 bases at V and 1 base at J, with 11 bases between the two ends. The CDR3 loop spans 12 amino acids. Germline V gives CDR1 MGHDK, CDR2 SYGVNS. DNA for the CDR3: TGTGCCTCGACATTCGGGAACACTGAAGCTTTCTTT. It is translated as CASTFGNTEAFF. Complete variable domain (other parts from reference TRBV25-1 and TRBJ1-1): EADIYQTPRYLVIGTGKKITLECSQTMGHDKMYWYQQDPGMELHLIHYSYGVNSTEKGDLSSESTVSRIRTEHFPLTLESARPSHTSQYLCASTFGNTEAFFGQGTRLTVV.

The chain combines TRBV6-5 with TRBJ1-2; TRBD1 agrees at 8 bases. The trim removed 6 bases at V and 6 bases at J, leaving 12 bases unmatched. Germline CDR1 is MNHEY and CDR2 is SVGAGI. The CDR3 is 15 amino acids. CDR3 sequence (DNA): TGTGCCAGCAGCCCCAGACAGGGGAGTGTCGATGGCTACACCTTC. Protein sequence: CASSPRQGSVDGYTF.

This chain uses TRBV12-5 with TRBJ2-3; possible D gene TRBD2, 8 bases. This CDR3 region has 15 residues. V lost 6 bases, J lost 3 bases, and 16 bases lay in between. CDR1 and CDR2 (germline): LGHNT, FRNRAP. The CDR3 DNA reads TGTGCTAGTGGCCGGGAGGGGGCTTGGACAGATACGCAGTATTTT. This gives the protein CASGREGAWTDTQYF.

The chain recombines TRBV6-1 with TRBJ2-7; unclear D gene. The CDR3 sequence is 13 residues long. V dropped 2 bases and J dropped 0 bases, with 5 bases sitting between them. The germline CDR1 and CDR2 sequences are MNHNS and SASEGT. The chain's CDR3 is CASSEQASYEQYF. CDR3 bases: TGTGCCAGCAGTGAACAGGCCTCCTACGAGCAGTACTTC.

The V and J genes are TRBV30 and TRBJ1-6, with D unclear. CDR3 length equals 13 residues. CDR1 GTSNPN and CDR2 SVGIG come from the germline V gene (reference sequence). Deletions cut 2 bases from V and 8 bases from J, with 10 bases between. The CDR3 DNA sequence: TGTGCCTGGAGTTGGGCAGTGGATTCACCCCTCCACTTT. Amino acid sequence: CAWSWAVDSPLHF.

V usage is TRBV27 and J usage is TRBJ2-2; TRBD1 agrees at 7 bases. The trim removed 10 bases at V and 1 base at J, leaving 3 bases unmatched. Per the germline V gene, CDR1 is MNHEY and CDR2 is SMNVEV (reference sequence). This CDR3 comprises 13 residues. CDR3 bases: TGTGCCATACGACAGGGGAACACCGGGGAGCTGTTTTTT. Protein product: CAIRQGNTGELFF.

The chain carries TRBV7-9 and TRBJ1-6; 9 nucleotides match TRBD1. In germline, CDR1 is SEHNR, CDR2 FQNEAQ (reference sequence). V lost 4 bases to trimming and J lost 10 bases; unmatched junction nucleotides: 14. The CDR3 length is 17 residues. The CDR3 region has the DNA TGTGCCAGCAGCTCCAACGACTCGGGACAGGGAAGGTCACCCCTCCACTTT. Encoded protein: CASSSNDSGQGRSPLHF.

This sequence joins TRBV7-3 and TRBJ2-1; 10 bases are shared with TRBD2. CDR3 length: 18 amino acids. V lost 1 base to trimming and J lost 7 bases; unmatched junction nucleotides: 13. Looked up from germline, CDR1 is SGHTA and CDR2 is FQGTGA. CDR3 bases: TGTGCCAGCAGCTTAAGATCGGTAGCGGGAGGTTTAAGAAATGAGCAGTTCTTC. Translated, it gives CASSLRSVAGGLRNEQFF.

Written as DNA, the CDR3 is TGTGCCATCAGTGAGGTCAGGGCTACTGAAGCTTTCTTT. Its protein product is CAISEVRATEAFF. The J gene is TRBJ1-1, the V gene TRBV10-3, with D perhaps matching TRBD1 (5 bases). V shed 2 bases and J shed 5 bases, with 9 bases lying between them. The CDR3 has 13 amino acids. Germline CDR1 is ENHRY and CDR2 is SYGVKD.

V is TRBV2 and J is TRBJ1-5; D may be TRBD1 (5 bases). The germline V gene encodes CDR1 SNHLY and CDR2 FYNNEI. CDR3 size: 14 residues. Trimming took 1 base from V and 6 from J, leaving 10 bases between them. CDR3 protein: CASSEGGWGQPQHF. CDR3 sequence (DNA): TGTGCCAGCAGTGAAGGGGGCTGGGGTCAGCCCCAGCATTTT.

The chain is built from TRBV5-1 and TRBJ2-7, with D tentatively TRBD1 (5 bases). This CDR3 region has 17 residues. In germline, CDR1 is SGHRS, CDR2 YFSETQ. With 7 bases removed from V and 0 bases from J, the gap between germline ends came to 23 bases. In DNA form, the CDR3 reads TGCGCCAGCTTATCTGGCCGTGGACACCTACTCTCCTACGAGCAGTACTTC. This sequence encodes CASLSGRGHLLSYEQYF.

This clone came up a few times. The chain has TRBV19 and TRBJ1-5; D may be TRBD1 (6 bases). Germline loops: CDR1 LNHDA, CDR2 SQIVND (reference sequence). The CDR3 has 14 residues. V was shortened by 1 base and J by 5 bases, with 9 bases between the two germline ends. The CDR3 loop is CASSIGGRDQPQHF. The CDR3 DNA reads as TGTGCCAGTAGTATAGGGGGGCGCGATCAGCCCCAGCATTTT.

This clone has only one observation. V gene TRBV3-1 (or the pseudogene TRBV3-2) combines with J gene TRBJ1-5, with a tentative D call TRBD1 (6 bases). V lost 1 base, J lost 3 bases, and 13 bases lay in between. The CDR3 loop spans 16 amino acids. The V gene's germline CDR1 is LGHDT and CDR2 YNNKEL (reference sequence). The CDR3 sequence is CASSQGGRYYNQPQHF. In DNA form, the CDR3 reads TGTGCCAGCAGCCAAGGGGGGCGCTATTACAATCAGCCCCAGCATTTT.

V gene TRBV6-5 combines with J gene TRBJ1-5; possibly TRBD1 for D (6 bases). V gave up 7 bases and J gave up 4 bases, with 14 bases separating them. CDR1 MNHEY and CDR2 SVGAGI come from the germline V gene. The CDR3 totals 14 residues. The DNA for the CDR3 is TGTGCCAGCAATTCTGGACAGACTAATCAGCCCCAGCATTTT. This encodes CASNSGQTNQPQHF.

V usage is TRBV7-9 and J usage is TRBJ1-1; no firm D call. The CDR3 sequence is 14 residues long. Between the trimmed V and J ends, which lost 3 bases and 1 base, there was a span of 9 bases. The germline V gene encodes CDR1 SEHNR and CDR2 FQNEAQ (reference sequence). The CDR3 here is CASSFVRGNTEAFF. DNA for the CDR3: TGTGCCAGCAGCTTCGTTCGGGGGAACACTGAAGCTTTCTTT. Full variable domain (outside the CDR3, taken from reference TRBV7-9 and TRBJ1-1): DTGVSQNPRHKITKRGQNVTFRCDPISEHNRLYWYRQTLGQGPEFLTYFQNEAQLEKSRLLSDRFSAERPKGSFSTLEIQRTEQGDSAMYLCASSFVRGNTEAFFGQGTRLTVV.

This chain uses TRBV12-2 with TRBJ2-1; TRBD2, as called in the table, went unchecked against the DNA. TRBV12-2 is an annotated pseudogene. There are 22 residues in the CDR3. The CDR3 protein is CASRLWLCDYHNRASSYNEQFF. Here the CDR3 DNA reads TGTGCAAGTCGCTTATGGTTATGTGACTACCACAACCGAGCGAGCTCCTACAATGAGCAGTTCTTC.

This chain joins TRBV7-2 and TRBJ2-7, with 11 bases lining up with TRBD2. This CDR3 is 17 amino acids long. With 2 bases clipped from V and 2 bases from J, the junction kept 8 bases outside the gene matches. Germline assignment: CDR1 SGHTA and CDR2 FQGNSA. CDR3 protein: CASSLWVAGGRPYEQYF. The DNA of the CDR3 is TGTGCCAGCAGCTTATGGGTAGCGGGGGGGAGACCCTACGAGCAGTACTTC.

J is TRBJ1-1 and V is TRBV2; D perhaps matches TRBD1 (6 bases). Between the trimmed V and J ends, which lost 4 bases and 1 base, there was a span of 13 bases. Per germline, CDR1 SNHLY and CDR2 FYNNEI. This CDR3 has 15 amino acids. CDR3 sequence reads: CASSAPWGPNTEAFF. DNA of the CDR3: TGTGCCAGCAGTGCACCTTGGGGGCCGAACACTGAAGCTTTCTTT. Based on the CDR3 plus reference TRBV2 and TRBJ1-1, the full variable domain is EPEVTQTPSHQVTQMGQEVILRCVPISNHLYFYWYRQILGQKVEFLVSFYNNEISEKSEIFDDQFSVERPDGSNFTLKIRSTKLEDSAMYFCASSAPWGPNTEAFFGQGTRLTVV.